This T cell receptor (beta chain) emerged from a study of T-cell memory formation after mild COVID-19. General study findings and limits: CD8+ contracting clones occupied EMRA, while CD4+ ones occupied mainly CM and EM. Some clones that responded turned up in pre-infection memory, which suggests that cross-reactive memory joined in.

TCRdb re-derived calls from the 5' RACE reads in MiXCR, one entry per CDR3 protein. The data show just over 300,000 distinct CDR3 sequences, with just under 20% seen just once and roughly 21% held by the top ten. The CDR3 covers 15 residues. V lost 1 base, J lost 5 bases, and 7 bases stayed unmatched. In germline, CDR1 is SGHTA, CDR2 FQGNSA. This clonotype turned up a few times. What it recognizes is unknown. The TCR originated in a man aged 18 to 30 who had mild COVID-19 (a few samples of this study predate the infection). Cell type and time point are not known. The rearrangement links TRBV7-2 to TRBJ2-5; 7 nucleotides match TRBD2. Sequenced sample: PBMCs or a T cell subset sorted from them (not recorded which). CDR3 amino acids: CASSLGVRGSETQYF. Written as DNA, the CDR3 is TGTGCCAGCAGCTTAGGGGTCCGCGGGAGCGAGACCCAGTACTTC.